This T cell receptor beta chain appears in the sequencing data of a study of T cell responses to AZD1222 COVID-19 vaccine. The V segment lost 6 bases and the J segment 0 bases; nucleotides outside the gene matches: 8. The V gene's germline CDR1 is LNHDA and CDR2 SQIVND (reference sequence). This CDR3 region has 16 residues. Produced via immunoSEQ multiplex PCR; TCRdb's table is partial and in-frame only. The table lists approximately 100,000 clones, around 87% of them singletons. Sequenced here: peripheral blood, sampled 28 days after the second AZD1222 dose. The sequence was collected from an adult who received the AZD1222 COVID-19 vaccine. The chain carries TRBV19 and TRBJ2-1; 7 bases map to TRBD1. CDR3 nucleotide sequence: TGTGCCAGTAGCCACCCCCCAGGGGGCTCCTACAATGAGCAGTTCTTC. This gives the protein CASSHPPGGSYNEQFF.